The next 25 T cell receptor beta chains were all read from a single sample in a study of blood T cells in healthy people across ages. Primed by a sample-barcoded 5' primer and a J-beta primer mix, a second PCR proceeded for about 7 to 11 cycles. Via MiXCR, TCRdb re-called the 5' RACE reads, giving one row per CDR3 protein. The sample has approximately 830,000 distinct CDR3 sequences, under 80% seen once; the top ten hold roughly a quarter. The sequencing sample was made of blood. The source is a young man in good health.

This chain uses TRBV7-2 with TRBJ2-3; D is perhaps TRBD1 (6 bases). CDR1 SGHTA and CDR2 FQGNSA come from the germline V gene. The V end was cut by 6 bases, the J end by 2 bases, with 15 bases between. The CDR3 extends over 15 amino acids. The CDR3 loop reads CASSIVTGYTDTQYF. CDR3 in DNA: TGTGCCAGCAGTATAGTCACAGGGTACACAGATACGCAGTATTTT.

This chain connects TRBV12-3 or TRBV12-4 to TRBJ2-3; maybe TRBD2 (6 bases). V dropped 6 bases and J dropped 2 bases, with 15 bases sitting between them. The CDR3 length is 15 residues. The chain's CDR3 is CASRLRGSNTDTQYF. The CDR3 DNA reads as TGTGCCAGCAGACTACGGGGGTCTAACACAGATACGCAGTATTTT.

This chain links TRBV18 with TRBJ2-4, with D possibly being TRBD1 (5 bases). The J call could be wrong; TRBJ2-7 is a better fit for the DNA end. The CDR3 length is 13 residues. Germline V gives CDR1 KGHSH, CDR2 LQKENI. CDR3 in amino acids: CASSPRQFDEQYF. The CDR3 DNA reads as TGTGCCAGCTCACCACGACAGTTCGACGAGCAGTACTTC.

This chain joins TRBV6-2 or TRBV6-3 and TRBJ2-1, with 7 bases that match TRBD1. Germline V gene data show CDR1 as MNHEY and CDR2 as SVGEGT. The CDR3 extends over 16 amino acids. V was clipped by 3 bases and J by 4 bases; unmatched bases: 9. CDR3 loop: CASSYRHRGPYNEQFF. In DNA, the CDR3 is TGTGCCAGCAGTTATCGCCACAGGGGACCTTACAATGAGCAGTTCTTC.

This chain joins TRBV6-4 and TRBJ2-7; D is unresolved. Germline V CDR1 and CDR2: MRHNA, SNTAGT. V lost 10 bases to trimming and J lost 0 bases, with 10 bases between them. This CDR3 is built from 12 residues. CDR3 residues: CANGPGSYEQYF. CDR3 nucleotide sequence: TGTGCCAACGGACCGGGCTCCTACGAGCAGTACTTC.

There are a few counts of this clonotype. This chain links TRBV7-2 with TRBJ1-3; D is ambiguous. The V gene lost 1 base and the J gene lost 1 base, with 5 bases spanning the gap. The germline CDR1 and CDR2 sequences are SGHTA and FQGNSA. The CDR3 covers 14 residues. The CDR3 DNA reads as TGTGCCAGCAGCTTAGACAGTTCTGGAAACACCATATATTTT. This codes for CASSLDSSGNTIYF.

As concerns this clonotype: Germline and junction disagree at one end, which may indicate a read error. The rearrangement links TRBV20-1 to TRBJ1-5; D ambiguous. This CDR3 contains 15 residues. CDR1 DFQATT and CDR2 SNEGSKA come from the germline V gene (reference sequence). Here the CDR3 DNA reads TGCAGTGCAAGAGAGCCAGCACAGAGCAATCAGCCCCAGCATTTT. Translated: CSAREPAQSNQPQHF.

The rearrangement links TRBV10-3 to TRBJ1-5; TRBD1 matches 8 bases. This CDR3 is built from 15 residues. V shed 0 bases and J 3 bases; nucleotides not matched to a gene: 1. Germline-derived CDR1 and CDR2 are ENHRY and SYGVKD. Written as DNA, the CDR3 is TGTGCCATCAGTGAGTCGGGACAGGCCAATCAGCCCCAGCATTTT. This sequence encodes CAISESGQANQPQHF.

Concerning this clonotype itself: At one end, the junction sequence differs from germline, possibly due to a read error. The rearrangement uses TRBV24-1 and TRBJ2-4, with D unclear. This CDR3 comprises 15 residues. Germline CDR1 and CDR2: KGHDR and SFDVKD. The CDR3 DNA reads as TGTGCCACCAGTGATCCTACGGTAGCCAAAAACATTCGGTACTTC. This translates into CATSDPTVAKNIRYF.

CDR3 sequence: CASSLTSFGDTQYF. CDR3 DNA sequence: TGTGCCAGCAGCTTGACTTCATTTGGAGATACGCAGTATTTT. The chain links TRBV7-3 to TRBJ2-3; D is unresolved. This CDR3 is built from 14 residues. Germline V gene lookup returns CDR1 SGHTA and CDR2 FQGTGA. V lost 3 bases, J lost 5 bases, and 12 bases lay in between. Filled out from reference TRBV7-3 and TRBJ2-3, the complete variable domain reads GAGVSQTPSNKVTEKGKYVELRCDPISGHTALYWYRQSLGQGPEFLIYFQGTGAADDSGLPNDRFFAVRPEGSVSTLKIQRTERGDSAVYLCASSLTSFGDTQYFGPGTRLTVL.

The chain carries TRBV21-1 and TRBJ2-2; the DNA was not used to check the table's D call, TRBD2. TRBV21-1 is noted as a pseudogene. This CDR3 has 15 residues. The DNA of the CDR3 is TGTGCCAGCAGCAATCTAGCGGGAGGCACCGGGGAGCTGTTTTTT. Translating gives CASSNLAGGTGELFF.

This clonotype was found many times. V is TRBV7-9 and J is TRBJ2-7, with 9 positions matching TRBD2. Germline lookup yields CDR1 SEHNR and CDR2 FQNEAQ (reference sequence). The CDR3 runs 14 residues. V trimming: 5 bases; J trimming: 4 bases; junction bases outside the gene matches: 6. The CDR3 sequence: CASSPRTSAYEQYF. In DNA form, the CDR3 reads TGTGCCAGCAGCCCCCGGACTAGCGCTTACGAGCAGTACTTC.

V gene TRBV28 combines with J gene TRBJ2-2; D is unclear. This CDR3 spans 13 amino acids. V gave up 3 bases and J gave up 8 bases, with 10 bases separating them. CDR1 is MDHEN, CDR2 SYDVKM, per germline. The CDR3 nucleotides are TGTGCCAGCAGTTTCCCCCGGCGAGGGGAGCTGTTTTTT. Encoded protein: CASSFPRRGELFF.

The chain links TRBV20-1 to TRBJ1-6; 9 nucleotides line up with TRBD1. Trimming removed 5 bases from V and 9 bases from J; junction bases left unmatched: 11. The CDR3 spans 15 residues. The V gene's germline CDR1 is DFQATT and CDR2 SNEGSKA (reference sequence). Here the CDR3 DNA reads TGCAGTGCTGTCGGAGGTGGACAGGGGAGTTCACCCCTCCACTTT. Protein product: CSAVGGGQGSSPLHF.

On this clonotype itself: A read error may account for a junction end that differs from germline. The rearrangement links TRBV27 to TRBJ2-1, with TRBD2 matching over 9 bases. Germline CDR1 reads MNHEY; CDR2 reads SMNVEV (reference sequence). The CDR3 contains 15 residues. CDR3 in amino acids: CASSLFQRGANEQFF. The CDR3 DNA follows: TGCGCCAGCAGTTTATTCCAGCGGGGGGCCAATGAGCAGTTCTTC.

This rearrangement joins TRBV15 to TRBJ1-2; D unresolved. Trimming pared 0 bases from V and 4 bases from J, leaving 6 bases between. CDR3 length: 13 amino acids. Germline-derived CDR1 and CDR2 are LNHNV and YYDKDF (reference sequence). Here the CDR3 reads CATSRESSYGYTF. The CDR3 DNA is TGTGCCACCAGCAGAGAAAGCAGCTATGGCTACACCTTC.

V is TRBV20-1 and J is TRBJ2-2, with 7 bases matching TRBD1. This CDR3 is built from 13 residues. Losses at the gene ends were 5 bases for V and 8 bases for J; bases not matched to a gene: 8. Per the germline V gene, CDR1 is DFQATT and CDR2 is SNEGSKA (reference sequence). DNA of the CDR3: TGCAGTGCTGCGCCGACAGGGTTGGGGGAGCTGTTTTTT. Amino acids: CSAAPTGLGELFF.

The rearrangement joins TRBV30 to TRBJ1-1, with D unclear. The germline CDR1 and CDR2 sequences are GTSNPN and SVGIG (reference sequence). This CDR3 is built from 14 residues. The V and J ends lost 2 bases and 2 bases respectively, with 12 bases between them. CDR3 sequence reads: CAWSRRAFNTEAFF. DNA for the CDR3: TGTGCCTGGAGTCGGCGGGCTTTTAACACTGAAGCTTTCTTT. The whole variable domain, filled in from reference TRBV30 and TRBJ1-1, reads SQTIHQWPATLVQPVGSPLSLECTVEGTSNPNLYWYRQAAGRGLQLLFYSVGIGQISSEVPQNLSASRPQDRQFILSSKKLLLSDSGFYLCAWSRRAFNTEAFFGQGTRLTVV.

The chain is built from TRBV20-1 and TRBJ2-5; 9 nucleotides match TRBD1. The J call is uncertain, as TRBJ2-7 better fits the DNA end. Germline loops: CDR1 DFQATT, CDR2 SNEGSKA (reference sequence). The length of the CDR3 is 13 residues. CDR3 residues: CSAYRQGGYEQYF. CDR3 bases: TGCAGTGCCTATAGACAGGGGGGTTACGAGCAGTACTTC.

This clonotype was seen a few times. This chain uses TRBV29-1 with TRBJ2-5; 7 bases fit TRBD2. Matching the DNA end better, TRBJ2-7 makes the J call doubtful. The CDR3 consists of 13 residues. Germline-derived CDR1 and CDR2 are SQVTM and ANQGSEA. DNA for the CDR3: TGCAGCGTCCACCTAGCGGACTCTTACGAGCAGTACTTC. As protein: CSVHLADSYEQYF.

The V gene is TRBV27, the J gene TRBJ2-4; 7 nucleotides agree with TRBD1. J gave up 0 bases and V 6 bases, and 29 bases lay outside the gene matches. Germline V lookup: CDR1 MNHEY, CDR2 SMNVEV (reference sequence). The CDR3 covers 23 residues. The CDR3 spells CASRAHRQGPFTTFLIAKNIQYF. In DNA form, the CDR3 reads TGTGCCAGCAGGGCCCATAGACAGGGACCTTTCACCACTTTCCTAATAGCCAAAAACATTCAGTACTTC.

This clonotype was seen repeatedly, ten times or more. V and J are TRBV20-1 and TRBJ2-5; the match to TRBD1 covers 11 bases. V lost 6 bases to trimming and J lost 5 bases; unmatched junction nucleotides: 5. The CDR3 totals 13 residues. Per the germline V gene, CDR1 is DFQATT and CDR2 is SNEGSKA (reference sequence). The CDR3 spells CSAWDRGYETQYF. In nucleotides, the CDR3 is TGCAGTGCCTGGGACAGGGGGTACGAGACCCAGTACTTC.

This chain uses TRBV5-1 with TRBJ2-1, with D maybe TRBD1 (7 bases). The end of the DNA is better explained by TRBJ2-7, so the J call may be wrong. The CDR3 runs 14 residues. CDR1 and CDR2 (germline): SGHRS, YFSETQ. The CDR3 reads CASTAGQPPYEQYF. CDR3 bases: TGCGCCAGCACCGCGGGACAGCCACCTTACGAGCAGTACTTC.

This chain's CDR3 is CASSYSPGPQETQYF. CDR3 sequence (DNA): TGTGCCAGCAGTTACTCGCCCGGTCCCCAAGAGACCCAGTACTTC. The chain combines TRBV6-5 with TRBJ2-5; D remains ambiguous. V shed 0 bases and J shed 1 base, with 9 bases lying between them. The CDR3 runs 15 residues. The V gene's germline CDR1 is MNHEY and CDR2 SVGAGI.

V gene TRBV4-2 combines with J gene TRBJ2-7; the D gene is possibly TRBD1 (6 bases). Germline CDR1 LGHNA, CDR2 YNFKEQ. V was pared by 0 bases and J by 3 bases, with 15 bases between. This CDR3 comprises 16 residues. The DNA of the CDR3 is TGTGCCAGCAGCCAAGAAATGGGGGCTTGGAACTACGAGCAGTACTTC. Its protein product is CASSQEMGAWNYEQYF.